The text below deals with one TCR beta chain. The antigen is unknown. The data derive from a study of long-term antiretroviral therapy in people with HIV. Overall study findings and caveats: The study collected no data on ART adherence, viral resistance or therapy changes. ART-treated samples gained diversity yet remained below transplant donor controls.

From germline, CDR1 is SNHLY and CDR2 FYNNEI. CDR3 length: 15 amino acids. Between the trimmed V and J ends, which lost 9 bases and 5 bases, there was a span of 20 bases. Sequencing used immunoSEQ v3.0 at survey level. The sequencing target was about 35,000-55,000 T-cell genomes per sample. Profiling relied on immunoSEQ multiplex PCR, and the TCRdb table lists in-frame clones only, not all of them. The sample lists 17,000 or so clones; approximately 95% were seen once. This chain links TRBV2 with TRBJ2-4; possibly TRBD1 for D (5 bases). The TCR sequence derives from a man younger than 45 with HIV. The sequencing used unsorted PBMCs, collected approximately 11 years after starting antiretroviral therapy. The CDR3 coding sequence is TGTGCCAGAGGTTTAGGTGTCGGCAGGGAAAACATTCAGTACTTC. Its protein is CARGLGVGRENIQYF.